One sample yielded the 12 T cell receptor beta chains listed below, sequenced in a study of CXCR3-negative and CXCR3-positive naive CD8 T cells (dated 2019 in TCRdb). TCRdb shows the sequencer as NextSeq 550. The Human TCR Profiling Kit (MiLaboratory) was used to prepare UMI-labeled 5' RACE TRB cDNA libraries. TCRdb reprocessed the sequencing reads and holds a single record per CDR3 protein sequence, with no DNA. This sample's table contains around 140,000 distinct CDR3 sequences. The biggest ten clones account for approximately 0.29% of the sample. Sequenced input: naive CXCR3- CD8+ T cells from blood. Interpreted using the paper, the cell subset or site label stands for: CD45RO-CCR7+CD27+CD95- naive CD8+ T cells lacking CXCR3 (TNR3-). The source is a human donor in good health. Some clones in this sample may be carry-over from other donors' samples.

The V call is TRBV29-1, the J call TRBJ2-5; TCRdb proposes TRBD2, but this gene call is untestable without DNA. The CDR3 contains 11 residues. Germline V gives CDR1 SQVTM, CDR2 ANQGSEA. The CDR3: CSLRAAGTQYF.

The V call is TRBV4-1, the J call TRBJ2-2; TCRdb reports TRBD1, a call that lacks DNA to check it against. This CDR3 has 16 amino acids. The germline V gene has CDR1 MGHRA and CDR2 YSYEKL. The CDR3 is CASSQERGGGTGELFF.

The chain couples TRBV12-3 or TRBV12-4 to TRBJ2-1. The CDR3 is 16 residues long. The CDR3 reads CASSSSSRLVYNEQFF.

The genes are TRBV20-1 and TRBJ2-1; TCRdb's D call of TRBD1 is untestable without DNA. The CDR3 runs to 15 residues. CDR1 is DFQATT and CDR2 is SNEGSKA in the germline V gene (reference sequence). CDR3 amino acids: CSADGSGTGHNEQFF.

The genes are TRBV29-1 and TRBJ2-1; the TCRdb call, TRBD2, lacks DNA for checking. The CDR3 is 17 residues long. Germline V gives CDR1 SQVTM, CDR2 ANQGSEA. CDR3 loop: CSVLTSVAGGSYNEQFF.

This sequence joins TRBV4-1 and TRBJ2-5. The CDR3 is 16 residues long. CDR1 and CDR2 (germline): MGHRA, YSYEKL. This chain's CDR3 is CASSQVGVSVQETQYF.

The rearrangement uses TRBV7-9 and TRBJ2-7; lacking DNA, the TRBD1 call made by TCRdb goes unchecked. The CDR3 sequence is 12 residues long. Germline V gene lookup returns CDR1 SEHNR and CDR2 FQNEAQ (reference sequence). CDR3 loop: CASSLDPWEQYF.

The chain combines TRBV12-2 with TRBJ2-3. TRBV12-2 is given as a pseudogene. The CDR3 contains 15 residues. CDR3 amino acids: CASRFLGDITDTQYF.

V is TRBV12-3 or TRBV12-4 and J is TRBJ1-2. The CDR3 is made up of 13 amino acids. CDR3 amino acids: CASSLTRSGGYTF.

The CDR3 sequence: CASSSRGPGSKDIQYF. The rearrangement joins TRBV19 to TRBJ2-4; TCRdb's assignment of TRBD1 cannot be checked, as there is no DNA. The germline gives CDR1 LNHDA, CDR2 SQIVND (reference sequence). The CDR3 sequence is 16 residues long.

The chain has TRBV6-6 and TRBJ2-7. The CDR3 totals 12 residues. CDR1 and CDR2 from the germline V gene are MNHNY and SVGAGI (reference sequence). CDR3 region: CASSSTYYEQYF.

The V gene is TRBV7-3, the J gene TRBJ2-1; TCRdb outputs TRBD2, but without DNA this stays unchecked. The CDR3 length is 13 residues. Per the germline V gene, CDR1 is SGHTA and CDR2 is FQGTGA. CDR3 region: CASSETRGNEQFF.